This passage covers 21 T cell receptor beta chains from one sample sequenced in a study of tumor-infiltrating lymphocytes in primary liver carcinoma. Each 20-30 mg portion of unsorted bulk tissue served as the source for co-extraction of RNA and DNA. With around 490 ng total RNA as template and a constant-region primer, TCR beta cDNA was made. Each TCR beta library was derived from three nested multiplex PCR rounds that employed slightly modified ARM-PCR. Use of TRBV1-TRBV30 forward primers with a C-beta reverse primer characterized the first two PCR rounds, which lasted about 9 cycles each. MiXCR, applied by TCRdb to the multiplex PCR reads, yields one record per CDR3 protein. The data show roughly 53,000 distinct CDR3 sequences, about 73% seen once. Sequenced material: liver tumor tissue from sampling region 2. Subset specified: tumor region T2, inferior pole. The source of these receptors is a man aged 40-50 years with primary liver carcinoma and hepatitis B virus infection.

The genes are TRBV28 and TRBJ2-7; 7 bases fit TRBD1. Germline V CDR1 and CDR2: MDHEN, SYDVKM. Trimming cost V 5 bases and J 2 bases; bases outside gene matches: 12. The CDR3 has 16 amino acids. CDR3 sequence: CASSLSIRTGAYEQYF. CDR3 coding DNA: TGTGCCAGCAGTCTATCAATTCGGACAGGAGCCTACGAGCAGTACTTC.

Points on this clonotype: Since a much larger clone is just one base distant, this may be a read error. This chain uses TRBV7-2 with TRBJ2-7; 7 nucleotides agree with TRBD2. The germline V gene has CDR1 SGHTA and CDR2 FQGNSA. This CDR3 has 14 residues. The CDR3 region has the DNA TGTGCCAGCACGCTAGCGGAAACTGCCTACGATCAGTACTTC. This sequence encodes CASTLAETAYDQYF.

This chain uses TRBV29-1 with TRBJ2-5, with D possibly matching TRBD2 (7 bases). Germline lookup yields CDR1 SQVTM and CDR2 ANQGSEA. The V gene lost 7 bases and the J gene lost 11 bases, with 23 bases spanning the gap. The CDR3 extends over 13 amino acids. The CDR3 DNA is TGCAGCGAAGAAGATCATCAGGGGAGGGAGCAGTACTTC. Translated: CSEEDHQGREQYF.

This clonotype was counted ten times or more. The CDR3 here is CASSIYRGQDEQYF. The CDR3, as DNA: TGTGCCAGCAGTATTTACAGGGGTCAGGACGAGCAGTACTTC. The rearrangement links TRBV12-3 or TRBV12-4 to TRBJ2-7; 7 bases match TRBD1. The length of the CDR3 is 14 residues. V dropped 5 bases and J dropped 5; count of bases not matched to a gene: 9.

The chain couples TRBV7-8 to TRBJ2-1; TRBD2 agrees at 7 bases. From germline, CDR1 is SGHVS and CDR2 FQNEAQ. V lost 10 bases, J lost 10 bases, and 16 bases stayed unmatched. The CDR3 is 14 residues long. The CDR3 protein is CAINSGLAGAEQFF. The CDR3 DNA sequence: TGTGCCATCAACTCCGGACTGGCGGGAGCGGAGCAGTTCTTC.

The CDR3 loop is CASSPPPVVGKDFQETQYF. The DNA for the CDR3 is TGTGCCAGCAGCCCGCCCCCAGTGGTCGGGAAGGACTTCCAAGAGACCCAGTACTTC. V and J are TRBV11-1 and TRBJ2-5, with D possibly TRBD2 on 5 matching bases. Trimming removed 5 bases at V and 1 base at J, with 26 bases between. Germline V CDR1 and CDR2: SGHAT, FQDESV (reference sequence). The CDR3 totals 19 residues.

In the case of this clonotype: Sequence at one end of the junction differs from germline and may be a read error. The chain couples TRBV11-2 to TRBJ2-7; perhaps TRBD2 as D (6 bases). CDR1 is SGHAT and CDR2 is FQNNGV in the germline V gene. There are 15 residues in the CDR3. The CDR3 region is CASSLGGTLPYAQYF. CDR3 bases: TGTGCTAGCAGCCTCGGTGGGACTCTACCCTACGCGCAGTACTTC.

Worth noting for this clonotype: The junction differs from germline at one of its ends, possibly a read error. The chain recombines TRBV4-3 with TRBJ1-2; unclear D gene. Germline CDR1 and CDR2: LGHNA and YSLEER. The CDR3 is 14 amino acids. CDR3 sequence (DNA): TGCGCCAGCAGCCCTGAGTTGGAGATCTATGCCTACACCTTC. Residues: CASSPELEIYAYTF.

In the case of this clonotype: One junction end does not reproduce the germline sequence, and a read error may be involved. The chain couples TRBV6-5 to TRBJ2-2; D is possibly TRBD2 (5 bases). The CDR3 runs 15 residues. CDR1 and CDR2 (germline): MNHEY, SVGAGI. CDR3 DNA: TGTGCCAGCAGTTACGCTGTGGACGGCACCTGGGAGCTATTTTTT. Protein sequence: CASSYAVDGTWELFF.

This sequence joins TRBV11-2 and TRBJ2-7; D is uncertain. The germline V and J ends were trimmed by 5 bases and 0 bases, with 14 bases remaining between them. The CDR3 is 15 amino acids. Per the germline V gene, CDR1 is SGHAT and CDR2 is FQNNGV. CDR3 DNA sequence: TGTGCCAGCAGCCTCCGGGTGGCGAGCTCCTACGAGCAGTACTTC. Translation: CASSLRVASSYEQYF.

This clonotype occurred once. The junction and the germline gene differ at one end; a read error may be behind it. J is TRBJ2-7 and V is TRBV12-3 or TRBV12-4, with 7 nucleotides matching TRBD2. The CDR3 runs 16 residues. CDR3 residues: CTSSLLVGGPPYEHYF. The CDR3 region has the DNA TGTACCAGCAGTCTATTAGTGGGAGGGCCTCCCTACGAGCATTACTTC.

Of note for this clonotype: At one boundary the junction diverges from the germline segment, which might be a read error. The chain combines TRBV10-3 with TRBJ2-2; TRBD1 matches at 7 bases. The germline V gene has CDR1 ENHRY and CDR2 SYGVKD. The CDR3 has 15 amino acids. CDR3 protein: CAISVGTANTVELFF. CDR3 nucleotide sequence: TGTGCCATCAGTGTGGGGACAGCGAACACCGTGGAGCTGTTTTTC.

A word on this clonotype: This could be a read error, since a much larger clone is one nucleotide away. CDR3 region: CASSHPVEGKTFIPYEQYF. The DNA for the CDR3 is TGTGCCAGCAGCCATCCCGTGGAGGGCAAAACGTTCATCCCCTACGAGCAGTACTTC. The V gene is TRBV7-9, the J gene TRBJ2-7; a possible D gene is TRBD2 (6 bases). V lost 5 bases, J lost 2 bases, and 28 bases lay in between. Germline V CDR1 and CDR2: SEHNR, FQNEAQ (reference sequence). The CDR3 has 19 residues.

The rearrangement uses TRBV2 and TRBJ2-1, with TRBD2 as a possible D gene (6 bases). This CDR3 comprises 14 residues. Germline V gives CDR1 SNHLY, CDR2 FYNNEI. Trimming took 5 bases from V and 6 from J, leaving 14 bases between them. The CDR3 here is CASSPSETCNEQFF. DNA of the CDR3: TGTGCCAGCAGTCCTAGCGAGACCTGCAATGAGCAGTTCTTC.

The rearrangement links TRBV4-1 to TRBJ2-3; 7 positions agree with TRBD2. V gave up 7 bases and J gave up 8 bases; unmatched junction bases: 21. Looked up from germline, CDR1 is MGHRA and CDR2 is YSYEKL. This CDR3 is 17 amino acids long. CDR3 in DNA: TGCGCCAGCAACCCGTCAATCGGCGGGAGTATCGGAGGTACGCAGTATTTT. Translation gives CASNPSIGGSIGGTQYF.

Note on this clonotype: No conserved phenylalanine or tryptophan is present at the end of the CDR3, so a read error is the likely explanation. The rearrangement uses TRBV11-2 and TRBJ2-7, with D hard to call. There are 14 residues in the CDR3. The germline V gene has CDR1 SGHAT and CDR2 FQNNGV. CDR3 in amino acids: CASSLTDTVYVQYS. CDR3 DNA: TGTGCCAGCAGCTTAACTGACACTGTCTACGTGCAGTACTCC.

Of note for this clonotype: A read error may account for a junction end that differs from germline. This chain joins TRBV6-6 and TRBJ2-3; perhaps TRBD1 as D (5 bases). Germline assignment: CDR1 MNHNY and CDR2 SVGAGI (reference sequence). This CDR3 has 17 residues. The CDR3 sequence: CASSYVWVMGLTDTQYF. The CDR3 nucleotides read TGTGCCAGCAGTTACGTCTGGGTCATGGGGCTGACAGATACTCAGTATTTT.

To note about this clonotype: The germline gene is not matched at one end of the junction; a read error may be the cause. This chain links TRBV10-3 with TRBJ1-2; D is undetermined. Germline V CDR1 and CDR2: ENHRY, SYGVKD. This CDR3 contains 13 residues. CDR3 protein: CTMETDLNYGYTF. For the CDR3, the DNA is TGTACCATGGAAACAGATCTTAACTATGGCTACACCTTC.

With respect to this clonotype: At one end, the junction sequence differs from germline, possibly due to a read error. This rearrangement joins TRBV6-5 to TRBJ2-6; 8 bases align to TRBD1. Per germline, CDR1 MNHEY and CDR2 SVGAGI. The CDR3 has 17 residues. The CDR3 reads CVSILGQGSSGANVLTF. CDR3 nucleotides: TGTGTCAGCATATTAGGACAGGGATCCTCTGGGGCCAACGTCCTGACTTTC.

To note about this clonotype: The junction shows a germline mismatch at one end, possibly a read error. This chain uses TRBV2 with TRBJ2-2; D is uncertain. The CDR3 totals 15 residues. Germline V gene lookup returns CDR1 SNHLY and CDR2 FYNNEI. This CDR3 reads CASSEQLMNTRELFF. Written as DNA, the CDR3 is TGTGCAAGCAGTGAGCAGCTAATGAACACCCGGGAGCTGTTTTTT.

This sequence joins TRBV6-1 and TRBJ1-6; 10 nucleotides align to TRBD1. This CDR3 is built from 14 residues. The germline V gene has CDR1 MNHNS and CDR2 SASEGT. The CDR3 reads CTNSSDRGLSPLHF. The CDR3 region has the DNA TGTACCAACAGTAGCGACAGGGGGCTCTCACCCCTCCACTTT.